Following are 26 T cell receptor beta chains from one sample sequenced in a study of blood T cell repertoires in COVID-19 (dated by TCRdb to 2020 to 2022). Libraries were prepared through the immunoSEQ multiplex PCR assay. As stored in TCRdb, this immuneACCESS dataset retains in-frame rearrangements with V and J assigned. A fraction of the clones does not appear; measured against another copy, unresolved V genes explain less than half of the discrepancy, and the remainder lacks a known reason. For this sample there are roughly 200,000 clones; just under 80% appear just once. The ten largest clonotypes hold 6.5% to 7% of the sample. Sequenced sample: peripheral blood. These receptors were taken from a man between 70 and 80 years old with active or convalescent COVID-19.

The chain couples TRBV6-1 to TRBJ1-5, with 7 bases fitting TRBD1. Germline assignment: CDR1 MNHNS and CDR2 SASEGT. CDR3 length: 18 residues. V shed 4 bases, J shed 0 bases, and the junction held 12 bases outside the gene matches. CDR3 nucleotides: TGTGCCAGCAGTGCAGATCCGGGACAGTCTTATAGCAATCAGCCCCAGCATTTT. Amino acids: CASSADPGQSYSNQPQHF.

The chain carries TRBV5-1 and TRBJ2-1; possible D gene TRBD1, 5 bases. CDR3 length equals 13 residues. CDR1 is SGHRS and CDR2 is YFSETQ in the germline V gene. Trimming left V 4 bases short and J 5 bases short, with 10 bases between. The CDR3 protein is CASSPQGNNEQFF. The CDR3 bases are TGCGCCAGCAGCCCCCAGGGAAACAATGAGCAGTTCTTC.

About this clone: Other nucleotide sequences in the sample specify the same CDR3. This CDR3 reads CASSALQGITEAFF. Written as DNA, the CDR3 is TGTGCCAGCAGCGCTTTACAGGGAATCACTGAAGCTTTCTTT. This chain joins TRBV9 and TRBJ1-1; a possible D gene is TRBD1 (6 bases). Germline values: CDR1 SGDLS, CDR2 YYNGEE. The CDR3 loop spans 14 amino acids. V lost 3 bases and J lost 4, with 13 bases in between. Drawing the rest from reference TRBV9 and TRBJ1-1, the complete variable domain is DSGVTQTPKHLITATGQRVTLRCSPRSGDLSVYWYQQSLDQGLQFLIQYYNGEERAKGNILERFSAQQFPDLHSELNLSSLELGDSALYFCASSALQGITEAFFGQGTRLTVV.

The V gene is TRBV3-1 (or the pseudogene TRBV3-2), the J gene TRBJ1-6, with D unclear. Germline V gives CDR1 LGHDT, CDR2 YNNKEL (reference sequence). Trimming shortened V by 0 bases and J by 9 bases, and 12 bases separated the two germline ends. The CDR3 totals 15 residues. CDR3 protein: CASSQEGGSSSPLHF. The CDR3 DNA reads TGTGCCAGCAGCCAAGAGGGCGGGTCTAGTTCACCCCTCCACTTT.

The chain joins TRBV6-6 to TRBJ1-5; D gene ambiguous. Germline CDR1 is MNHNY and CDR2 is SVGAGI (reference sequence). V lost 7 bases to trimming and J lost 2 bases, with 15 bases between them. This CDR3 comprises 15 residues. The chain's CDR3 is CASTAGGARNQPQHF. The CDR3 bases are TGTGCCAGCACCGCCGGCGGTGCCCGCAATCAGCCCCAGCATTTT.

The chain uses TRBV6-5 and TRBJ2-7, with TRBD2 matching over 7 bases. The CDR3 sequence is 15 residues long. J lost 0 bases, V lost 0 bases, and 2 bases had no gene match. Germline V CDR1 and CDR2: MNHEY, SVGAGI. CDR3 coding DNA: TGTGCCAGCAGTTACTCGGCGGGGGACTCCTACGAGCAGTACTTC. This gives the protein CASSYSAGDSYEQYF.

Turning to this clone: The sample has other DNA sequences that encode this CDR3 too. The chain is built from TRBV5-1 and TRBJ1-4; 7 positions match TRBD1. CDR3 length: 13 amino acids. V dropped 0 bases and J dropped 7; count of bases not matched to a gene: 0. Germline V gene sequence: CDR1 SGHRS, CDR2 YFSETQ. The CDR3 here is CASSLGQGEKLFF. DNA for the CDR3: TGCGCCAGCAGCTTGGGACAGGGTGAAAAACTGTTTTTT.

V and J are TRBV5-5 and TRBJ2-7; the D gene is possibly TRBD1 (5 bases). The V end was cut by 1 base, the J end by 7 bases, with 12 bases between. Germline V gene lookup returns CDR1 SGHKS and CDR2 YYEKEE (reference sequence). The length of the CDR3 is 13 residues. This CDR3 is CASSLRQGEEQYF. The DNA of the CDR3 is TGTGCCAGCAGCTTGAGGCAGGGTGAGGAGCAGTACTTC.

This chain joins TRBV19 and TRBJ2-6; D not certain. The CDR3 extends over 16 amino acids. V was shortened by 1 base and J by 2 bases, with 9 bases between the two germline ends. Germline CDR1 reads LNHDA; CDR2 reads SQIVND (reference sequence). DNA of the CDR3: TGTGCCAGTAGTATAGCCCCACTCACTGGGGCCAACGTCCTGACTTTC. Its protein product is CASSIAPLTGANVLTF.

The gene calls are TRBV5-8 and TRBJ1-5; TRBD1 aligns across 8 bases. This CDR3 is 16 amino acids long. J was trimmed by 2 bases and V by 4 bases; bases with no gene match: 8. Germline V gene data show CDR1 as SGHTS and CDR2 as YDEGEE. CDR3 region: CASSGRQGTGNQPQHF. The CDR3 nucleotides read TGTGCCAGCAGCGGTAGACAGGGGACCGGCAATCAGCCCCAGCATTTT. The variable domain in full, completed from reference TRBV5-8 and TRBJ1-5, reads EAGVTQSPTHLIKTRGQQATLRCSPISGHTSVYWYQQALGLGLQFLLWYDEGEERNRGNFPPRFSGRQFPNYSSELNVNALELEDSALYLCASSGRQGTGNQPQHFGDGTRLSIL.

The rearrangement links TRBV27 to TRBJ1-1; possible D gene TRBD1, 6 bases. From germline, CDR1 is MNHEY and CDR2 SMNVEV (reference sequence). Trimming shortened V by 5 bases and J by 3 bases, and 13 bases separated the two germline ends. The CDR3 covers 14 residues. The CDR3 DNA reads as TGTGCCAGCAGTCGGGGGGCAGGGGACACTGAAGCTTTCTTT. This sequence encodes CASSRGAGDTEAFF.

This clone has only one observation. V usage is TRBV6-5 and J usage is TRBJ1-5; 9 bases map to TRBD1. In germline, CDR1 is MNHEY, CDR2 SVGAGI. Germline trimming cut 5 bases from V and 8 bases from J; bases unmatched to any gene: 7. This CDR3 region has 14 residues. The CDR3 loop reads CASSLGQGRKPQHF. CDR3 DNA: TGTGCCAGCAGTCTCGGACAGGGGAGGAAGCCCCAGCATTTT.

The rearrangement links TRBV29-1 to TRBJ2-4; perhaps TRBD1 as D (6 bases). CDR3 length: 12 amino acids. CDR1 is SQVTM, CDR2 ANQGSEA, per germline. With 4 bases removed from V and 8 bases from J, the gap between germline ends came to 12 bases. CDR3 bases: TGCAGCGTTGGGACAGTTAGGGACATTCAGTACTTC. It encodes CSVGTVRDIQYF.

This clone was observed a single time. Additional DNA sequences in this sample encode the identical CDR3. The chain carries TRBV30 and TRBJ1-1, with D unresolved. The CDR3 totals 12 residues. Trimming left V 5 bases short and J 0 bases short, with 7 bases between. Per germline, CDR1 GTSNPN and CDR2 SVGIG (reference sequence). CDR3 coding DNA: TGTGCCTGGTCCGGGATGAACACTGAAGCTTTCTTT. This gives the protein CAWSGMNTEAFF.

The chain recombines TRBV6-5 with TRBJ1-1; 7 bases match TRBD1. This CDR3 has 15 residues. V trimming: 7 bases; J trimming: 9 bases; junction bases outside the gene matches: 17. The germline V gene encodes CDR1 MNHEY and CDR2 SVGAGI. CDR3 DNA: TGTGCCAGCACGGGTACACAGGGGAGACGGGGGAAAGCTTTCTTT. Translating gives CASTGTQGRRGKAFF.

This clone has only one observation. The chain recombines TRBV18 with TRBJ2-3; 7 nucleotides align to TRBD1. Per the germline V gene, CDR1 is KGHSH and CDR2 is LQKENI. The CDR3 contains 17 residues. V dropped 4 bases and J dropped 0; count of bases not matched to a gene: 10. The CDR3 loop reads CASSRQGVPASTDTQYF. CDR3 bases: TGTGCCAGCTCACGACAGGGCGTACCGGCTAGCACAGATACGCAGTATTTT.

The gene calls are TRBV5-1 and TRBJ2-7; D call uncertain. The CDR3 consists of 13 residues. The V and J ends lost 2 bases and 3 bases respectively, with 9 bases between them. Per the germline V gene, CDR1 is SGHRS and CDR2 is YFSETQ. The CDR3 bases are TGCGCCAGCAGCTTTTCTCCAGGCTACGAGCAGTACTTC. Protein: CASSFSPGYEQYF.

V and J are TRBV5-1 and TRBJ1-1, with D perhaps matching TRBD1 (6 bases). This CDR3 region has 14 residues. Per germline, CDR1 SGHRS and CDR2 YFSETQ. The ends were cut back, 4 bases at V and 7 bases at J, with 17 bases in the middle. CDR3: CASSLEGRGGEAFF. CDR3 nucleotide sequence: TGCGCCAGCAGCCTCGAAGGGAGAGGGGGTGAAGCTTTCTTT.

This clone was observed a few times. The chain is built from TRBV18 and TRBJ1-6; no clear D gene. This CDR3 comprises 15 residues. V lost 3 bases to trimming and J lost 10 bases, with 16 bases between them. CDR1 and CDR2 from the germline V gene are KGHSH and LQKENI. The CDR3 sequence: CASSPSGLGESPLHF. Written as DNA, the CDR3 is TGTGCCAGCTCACCGTCGGGTCTCGGGGAATCACCCCTCCACTTT.

The chain joins TRBV10-3 to TRBJ2-6, with 11 bases lining up with TRBD1. Germline lookup yields CDR1 ENHRY and CDR2 SYGVKD. The V segment lost 3 bases and the J segment 0 bases; nucleotides outside the gene matches: 1. The CDR3 sequence is 17 residues long. CDR3: CAISDGTGGSGANVLTF. CDR3 DNA sequence: TGTGCCATCAGTGACGGGACAGGGGGCTCTGGGGCCAACGTCCTGACTTTC.

The V and J genes are TRBV15 and TRBJ1-1; 7 nucleotides align to TRBD1. The V segment lost 3 bases and the J segment 0 bases; nucleotides outside the gene matches: 10. Per germline, CDR1 LNHNV and CDR2 YYDKDF (reference sequence). This CDR3 is 17 amino acids long. CDR3 sequence (DNA): TGTGCCACCAGCAGGGACAGGCTAATCCTGATGAACACTGAAGCTTTCTTT. This codes for CATSRDRLILMNTEAFF.

In this sample, this clone turned up once. This sequence joins TRBV6-6 and TRBJ2-3, with 9 bases that match TRBD1. V was pared by 1 base and J by 4 bases, with 3 bases of the junction left unmatched. The germline CDR1 and CDR2 sequences are MNHNY and SVGAGI (reference sequence). CDR3 length: 15 amino acids. The CDR3: CASSYLGQGPDTQYF. DNA for the CDR3: TGTGCCAGCAGTTACTTAGGACAGGGGCCAGATACGCAGTATTTT.

The chain is built from TRBV7-3 and TRBJ1-1; D possibly corresponds to TRBD1 (5 bases). The CDR3 totals 16 residues. V gave up 2 bases and J gave up 2 bases, with 15 bases separating them. Germline CDR1 SGHTA, CDR2 FQGTGA. This CDR3 is CASSLGGAPGNTEAFF. DNA for the CDR3: TGTGCCAGCAGCTTAGGCGGGGCACCGGGAAACACTGAAGCTTTCTTT.

This chain uses TRBV3-1 (or the pseudogene TRBV3-2) with TRBJ1-1, with 9 bases fitting TRBD1. CDR1 is LGHDT, CDR2 YNNKEL, per germline (reference sequence). The CDR3 consists of 16 residues. The J segment lost 3 bases and the V segment lost 1 base, leaving 6 bases of the junction unmatched. The CDR3, as DNA: TGTGCCAGCAGCCAAGGGGGAGGACAGGGGTACACTGAAGCTTTCTTT. Protein sequence: CASSQGGGQGYTEAFF.

This clone has only a few counts. The chain joins TRBV28 to TRBJ1-4; 7 bases are shared with TRBD1. Germline assignment: CDR1 MDHEN and CDR2 SYDVKM. Unmatched junction bases numbered 9, after V lost 6 bases and J lost 5 bases. CDR3 size: 15 residues. The CDR3 loop is CASRWTGTANEKLFF. CDR3 DNA sequence: TGTGCCAGCAGGTGGACCGGGACAGCAAATGAAAAACTGTTTTTT.

The V and J genes are TRBV5-6 and TRBJ1-1; no clear D gene. The CDR3 length is 14 residues. CDR1 is SGHDT, CDR2 YYEEEE, per germline. Trimming took off 4 bases at V and 3 bases at J, with 13 bases between the two ends. CDR3 in DNA: TGTGCCAGCAGCGTATACGGGAGAGACACTGAAGCTTTCTTT. Its translation is CASSVYGRDTEAFF. Variable domain in full (rest from reference TRBV5-6 and TRBJ1-1): DAGVTQSPTHLIKTRGQQVTLRCSPKSGHDTVSWYQQALGQGPQFIFQYYEEEERQRGNFPDRFSGHQFPNYSSELNVNALLLGDSALYLCASSVYGRDTEAFFGQGTRLTVV.